The sample holds a few counts of the clone carrying this T cell receptor beta chain. Its antigen is unknown. This sample was included in a study of cytomegalovirus exposure and HLA in healthy donors. Study observations and caveats: Reports described diagnosis of cytomegalovirus status by the classifier as highly specific and sensitive.

Produced via immunoSEQ multiplex PCR; TCRdb's table is partial and in-frame only. This sample has 200,000 to 250,000 clones, with around four fifths found just once. This receptor was identified in a woman in her thirties in good health and CMV-seropositive. The sample consisted of PBMCs.

This CDR3 is CASNQESLGYTF. The CDR3 region has the DNA TGTGCCAGCAACCAGGAAAGTCTTGGCTACACCTTC. The chain carries TRBV28 and TRBJ1-2; no firm D call. The germline V and J ends were trimmed by 7 bases and 7 bases, with 13 bases remaining between them. Germline V gene data show CDR1 as MDHEN and CDR2 as SYDVKM. This CDR3 is built from 12 residues.